This T cell receptor (beta chain) was found in a study of blood T cells in healthy people across ages. Alongside a J-beta primer mix, a sample-barcoded 5' primer served in a second PCR lasting 7 to 11 cycles. TCRdb itself ran the 5' RACE reads through MiXCR, one entry per CDR3 protein. This table holds roughly 680,000 distinct CDR3 sequences, around 50% found once. This CDR3 contains 15 residues. The V gene's germline CDR1 is MNHNY and CDR2 SVGAGI (reference sequence). J gave up 4 bases and V 5 bases, and 7 bases lay outside the gene matches. The source is an elderly woman in good health. The sequenced sample was blood. The chain carries TRBV6-6 and TRBJ1-5; TRBD1 matches at 8 bases. DNA of the CDR3: TGTGCCAGCAGTGATGGTCGGACAGGGAATCAGCCCCAGCATTTT. It translates to CASSDGRTGNQPQHF.